This TCR beta chain was captured in a study of T cell repertoires in cytomegalovirus infection. At the level of the study: The authors relied on CMV epitopes, both recently identified HLA-C-restricted and well-studied HLA-B-restricted.

A remark on this clonotype: The antigen remains unidentified.

Study findings and constraints: Ex vivo, HLA-C-restricted CMV-specific TCR beta clonotypes prevailed over the rest of the response. Individuals carrying CMV plus the relevant HLA were identified by cumulative frequency of public TCR beta families.

Trimming removed 0 bases from V and 12 bases from J, with 18 bases in between. CDR1 SNHLY and CDR2 FYNNEI come from the germline V gene. This CDR3 spans 15 amino acids. TCRdb analysed the reads with MiXCR anew, one entry per CDR3 protein. Of approximately 500,000 distinct CDR3 sequences in the sample, 30% to 40% are singletons; the top ten hold 17%. This receptor was taken from a human donor in good health (CMV status not recorded). Some clones in this sample may be carry-over from other donors' samples. The chain couples TRBV2 to TRBJ2-1; possibly TRBD1 for D (6 bases). The sample in question was cultured PBMCs, obtained from culture after CMV antigen stimulation. The CDR3 DNA reads TGTGCCAGCAGTGAAGCCCCAGGACAGTCAAGACGGCAGTTCTTC. It translates to CASSEAPGQSRRQFF.